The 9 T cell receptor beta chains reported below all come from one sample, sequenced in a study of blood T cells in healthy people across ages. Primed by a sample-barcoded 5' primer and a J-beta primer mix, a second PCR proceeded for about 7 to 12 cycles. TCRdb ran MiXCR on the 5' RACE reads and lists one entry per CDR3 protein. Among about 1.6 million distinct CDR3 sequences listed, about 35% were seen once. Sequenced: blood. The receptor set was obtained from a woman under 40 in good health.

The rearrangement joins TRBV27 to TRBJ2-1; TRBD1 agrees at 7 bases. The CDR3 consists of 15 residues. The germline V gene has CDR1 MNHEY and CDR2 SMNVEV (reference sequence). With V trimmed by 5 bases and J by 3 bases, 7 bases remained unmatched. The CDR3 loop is CASSGGQGVYNEQFF. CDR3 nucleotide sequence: TGTGCCAGCAGTGGGGGTCAGGGGGTCTACAATGAGCAGTTCTTC.

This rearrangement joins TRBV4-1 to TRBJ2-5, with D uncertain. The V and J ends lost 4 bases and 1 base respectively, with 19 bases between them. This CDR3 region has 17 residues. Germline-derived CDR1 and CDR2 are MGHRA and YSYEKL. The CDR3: CASSRSFSRWAQETQYF. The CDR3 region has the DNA TGCGCCAGCAGCCGCTCCTTTTCGAGGTGGGCCCAAGAGACCCAGTACTTC.

CDR3 loop: CASSSLELAGGYNEQFF. The CDR3 region has the DNA TGTGCCAGCAGTTCCCTTGAACTAGCGGGAGGGTACAATGAGCAGTTCTTC. The chain combines TRBV6-2 or TRBV6-3 with TRBJ2-1; TRBD2 agrees at 13 bases. Germline V CDR1 and CDR2: MNHEY, SVGEGT. This CDR3 region has 17 residues. The J segment lost 4 bases and the V segment lost 4 bases, leaving 7 bases of the junction unmatched.

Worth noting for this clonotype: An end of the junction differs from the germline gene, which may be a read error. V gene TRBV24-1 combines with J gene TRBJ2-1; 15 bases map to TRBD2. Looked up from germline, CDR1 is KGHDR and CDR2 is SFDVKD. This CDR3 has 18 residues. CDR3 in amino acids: CATGDPGLAGGSYNEQFF. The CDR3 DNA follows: TGTGCCACCGGTGACCCGGGACTAGCGGGGGGATCCTACAATGAGCAGTTCTTC.

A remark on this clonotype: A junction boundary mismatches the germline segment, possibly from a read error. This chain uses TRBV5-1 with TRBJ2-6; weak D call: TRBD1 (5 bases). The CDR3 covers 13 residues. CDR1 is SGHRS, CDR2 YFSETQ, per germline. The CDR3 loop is CASRGSGANVRTF. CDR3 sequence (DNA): TGCGCCAGCAGGGGCTCTGGGGCCAACGTCCGGACTTTC.

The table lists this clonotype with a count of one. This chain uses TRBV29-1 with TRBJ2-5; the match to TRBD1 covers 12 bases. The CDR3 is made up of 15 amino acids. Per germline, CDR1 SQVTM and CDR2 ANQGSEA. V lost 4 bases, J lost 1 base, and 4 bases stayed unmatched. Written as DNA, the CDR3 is TGCAGCGTTGCGGGACAGGGGGCTACCCAAGAGACCCAGTACTTC. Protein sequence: CSVAGQGATQETQYF. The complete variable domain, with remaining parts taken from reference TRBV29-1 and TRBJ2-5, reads SAVISQKPSRDICQRGTSLTIQCQVDSQVTMMFWYRQQPGQSLTLIATANQGSEATYESGFVIDKFPISRPNLTFSTLTVSNMSPEDSSIYLCSVAGQGATQETQYFGPGTRLLVL.

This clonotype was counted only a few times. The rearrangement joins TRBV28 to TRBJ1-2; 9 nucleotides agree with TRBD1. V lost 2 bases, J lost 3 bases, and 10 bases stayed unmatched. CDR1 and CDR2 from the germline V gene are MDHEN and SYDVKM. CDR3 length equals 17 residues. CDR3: CASSLPPGQGSHYGYTF. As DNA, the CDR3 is TGTGCCAGCAGTTTACCGCCGGGACAGGGTTCTCACTATGGCTACACCTTC.

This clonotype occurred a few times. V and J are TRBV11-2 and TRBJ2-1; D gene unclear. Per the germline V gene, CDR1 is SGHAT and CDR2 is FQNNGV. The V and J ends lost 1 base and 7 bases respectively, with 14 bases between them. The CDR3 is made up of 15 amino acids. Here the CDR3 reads CASSLGPGSKNEQFF. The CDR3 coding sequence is TGTGCCAGCAGCTTAGGTCCGGGTTCAAAGAATGAGCAGTTCTTC.

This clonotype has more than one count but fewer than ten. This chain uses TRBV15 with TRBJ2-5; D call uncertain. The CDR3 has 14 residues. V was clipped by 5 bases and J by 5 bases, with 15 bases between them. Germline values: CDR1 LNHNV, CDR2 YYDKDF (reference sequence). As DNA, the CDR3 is TGTGCCACCAGCTATGACAAGTCTCAGGAGACCCAGTACTTC. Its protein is CATSYDKSQETQYF.